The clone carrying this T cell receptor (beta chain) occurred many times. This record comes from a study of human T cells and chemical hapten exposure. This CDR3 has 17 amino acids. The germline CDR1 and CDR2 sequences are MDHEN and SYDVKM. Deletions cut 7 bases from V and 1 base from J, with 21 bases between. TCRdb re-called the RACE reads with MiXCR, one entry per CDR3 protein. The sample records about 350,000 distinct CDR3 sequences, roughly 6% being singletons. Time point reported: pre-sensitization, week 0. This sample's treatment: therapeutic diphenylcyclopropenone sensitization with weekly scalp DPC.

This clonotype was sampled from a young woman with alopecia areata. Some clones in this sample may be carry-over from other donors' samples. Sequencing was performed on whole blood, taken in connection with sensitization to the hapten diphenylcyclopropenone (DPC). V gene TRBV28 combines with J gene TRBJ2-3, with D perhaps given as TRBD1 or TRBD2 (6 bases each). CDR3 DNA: TGTGCCAGCATCTCGCGGGATTGGGGGGCAGGCACAGATACGCAGTATTTT. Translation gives CASISRDWGAGTDTQYF.